The 27 T cell receptor beta chains given below trace back to one sample, sequenced in a study of human T cells and chemical hapten exposure. TCRdb re-derived calls from the RACE reads in MiXCR, one entry per CDR3 protein. Of 45,000 to 60,000 distinct CDR3 sequences detected, about 9.3% appear once; the ten largest clones hold 10% to 15%. This sample's time point: patch test 1, 2 weeks after DPC sensitization. Sample treatment: therapeutic diphenylcyclopropenone sensitization with weekly scalp DPC. The specimen was whole blood, collected in connection with sensitization to the hapten diphenylcyclopropenone (DPC). All receptors come from a woman aged 40 to 50 with alopecia areata. Some clones in this sample may be carry-over from other donors' samples.

The table lists this clonotype with a few counts. CDR3 DNA: TGTGCCAGCCTTGACCCCGGGGTGGGCGCTACTCAGCCCCAGCATTTT. Protein sequence: CASLDPGVGATQPQHF. The chain recombines TRBV6-6 with TRBJ1-5; D unclear. V lost 8 bases and J lost 6, with 23 bases in between. The germline CDR1 and CDR2 sequences are MNHNY and SVGAGI (reference sequence). The CDR3 loop spans 16 amino acids.

This clonotype was counted only a few times. CDR3 bases: TGTGCCAGCAGGAGTCAGGGACAGGGAATTTACGAGCAGTACTTC. Its translation: CASRSQGQGIYEQYF. The gene calls are TRBV5-8 and TRBJ2-7; TRBD1 matches at 9 bases. CDR1 is SGHTS, CDR2 YDEGEE, per germline. The CDR3 consists of 15 residues. Trimming took 5 bases from V and 4 from J; bases not matched to a gene: 10.

This chain uses TRBV20-1 with TRBJ2-1; TRBD2 aligns across 9 bases. V lost 6 bases to trimming and J lost 6 bases; unmatched junction nucleotides: 9. Per the germline V gene, CDR1 is DFQATT and CDR2 is SNEGSKA (reference sequence). CDR3 length equals 14 residues. CDR3 bases: TGCAGTGCCGGTCCGGGACTAGCCCCCAATGAGCAGTTCTTC. Encoded protein: CSAGPGLAPNEQFF.

The table lists this clonotype with many counts. This chain uses TRBV6-5 with TRBJ2-6; 8 bases match TRBD1. Germline CDR1 is MNHEY and CDR2 is SVGAGI. Losses at the gene ends were 5 bases for V and 2 bases for J; bases not matched to a gene: 8. The CDR3 extends over 17 amino acids. CDR3 in amino acids: CASSPGQAIPGANVLTF. In nucleotides, the CDR3 is TGTGCCAGCAGTCCGGGACAGGCAATCCCTGGGGCCAACGTCCTGACTTTC.

With respect to this clonotype: A much larger clonotype is one base distant, so this may be a read error. The V and J genes are TRBV29-1 and TRBJ2-2; 9 bases are shared with TRBD2. Germline assignment: CDR1 SQVTM and CDR2 ANQGSEA. After removal of 4 bases from V and 7 bases from J, the junction contained 7 bases not matched to a gene. The length of the CDR3 is 14 residues. Here the CDR3 reads CSVAGLARVGELFF. As DNA, the CDR3 is TGCAGCGTTGCTGGACTAGCGAGGGTCGGGGAGCTGTTTTTT.

This rearrangement joins TRBV20-1 to TRBJ2-7, with no clear D. Trimming removed 3 bases from V and 6 bases from J, with 12 bases in between. Germline CDR1 reads DFQATT; CDR2 reads SNEGSKA (reference sequence). This CDR3 spans 12 amino acids. In DNA, the CDR3 is TGCAGTGCTAGTTCGGGCTATGTCGAGCAGTACTTC. Protein sequence: CSASSGYVEQYF.

The table lists this clonotype with a few counts. The chain is built from TRBV29-1 and TRBJ2-1, with 12 bases aligning to TRBD2. The trim removed 6 bases at V and 3 bases at J, leaving 3 bases unmatched. The CDR3 runs 14 residues. The germline gives CDR1 SQVTM, CDR2 ANQGSEA. CDR3 residues: CSVPSGGVYNEQFF. DNA for the CDR3: TGCAGCGTACCTAGCGGGGGGGTCTACAATGAGCAGTTCTTC.

Here the CDR3 reads CASSLGLEWREKSSGANVLTF. DNA for the CDR3: TGTGCCAGCAGCTTAGGCCTCGAATGGAGGGAGAAGAGCTCTGGGGCCAACGTCCTGACTTTC. This chain uses TRBV7-9 with TRBJ2-6, with a possible D match to TRBD2 (6 bases). Trimming took 1 base from V and 0 from J, leaving 22 bases between them. Per germline, CDR1 SEHNR and CDR2 FQNEAQ (reference sequence). This CDR3 region has 21 residues.

Ten or more counts support this clonotype. The chain carries TRBV12-3 or TRBV12-4 and TRBJ1-5, with unresolved D. The CDR3 is 15 amino acids. The V and J ends lost 6 bases and 1 base respectively, with 13 bases between them. This CDR3 is CASSPVGGSNQPQHF. The CDR3 nucleotides are TGTGCCAGCAGCCCTGTCGGCGGAAGCAATCAGCCCCAGCATTTT.

This chain connects TRBV7-9 to TRBJ1-5; 7 bases are a match to TRBD1. V lost 8 bases and J lost 3; bases outside the gene matches: 4. CDR1 and CDR2 (germline): SEHNR, FQNEAQ (reference sequence). The length of the CDR3 is 13 residues. CDR3 DNA sequence: TGTGCCAGCGGACAGGTGTCCAATCAGCCCCAGCATTTT. Residues: CASGQVSNQPQHF.

V usage is TRBV12-3 or TRBV12-4 and J usage is TRBJ1-1; no firm D call. V dropped 6 bases and J dropped 0 bases, with 8 bases sitting between them. This CDR3 contains 13 residues. Here the CDR3 DNA reads TGTGCCAGCAGGGCGAGAGTGAACACTGAAGCTTTCTTT. Translation: CASRARVNTEAFF.

The chain uses TRBV28 and TRBJ1-5; 7 bases match TRBD1. Germline trimming cut 6 bases from V and 4 bases from J; bases unmatched to any gene: 6. The germline CDR1 and CDR2 sequences are MDHEN and SYDVKM. CDR3 size: 14 residues. This CDR3 reads CASSPGGRNQPQHF. DNA for the CDR3: TGTGCCAGCAGCCCAGGGGGACGTAATCAGCCCCAGCATTTT.

V gene TRBV9 combines with J gene TRBJ2-3; D is ambiguous. The CDR3 extends over 14 amino acids. The germline V and J ends were trimmed by 2 bases and 9 bases, with 16 bases remaining between them. CDR1 and CDR2 from the germline V gene are SGDLS and YYNGEE. The CDR3 DNA sequence: TGTGCCAGCAGCGTCCGACTGGGCATGAGCACGCAGTATTTT. The encoded protein is CASSVRLGMSTQYF.

This clonotype was picked up many times. The chain combines TRBV20-1 with TRBJ2-4, with D uncertain. Germline-derived CDR1 and CDR2 are DFQATT and SNEGSKA (reference sequence). Trimming removed 3 bases from V and 0 bases from J, with 15 bases in between. The CDR3 runs 16 residues. DNA for the CDR3: TGCAGTGCTAGGGATTTGTACGATCTAGCCAAAAACATTCAGTACTTC. Amino acid sequence: CSARDLYDLAKNIQYF.

J is TRBJ2-2 and V is TRBV6-5, with 8 positions matching TRBD1. J gave up 5 bases and V 2 bases, and 7 bases lay outside the gene matches. In germline, CDR1 is MNHEY, CDR2 SVGAGI. This CDR3 is 16 amino acids long. CDR3 amino acids: CASSYVDRDWTGELFF. CDR3 DNA sequence: TGTGCCAGCAGTTACGTGGACAGGGACTGGACCGGGGAGCTGTTTTTT.

The sample holds a few counts of this clonotype. The gene calls are TRBV12-3 or TRBV12-4 and TRBJ1-2; maybe TRBD1 (5 bases). The ends were cut back, 1 base at V and 6 bases at J, with 9 bases in the middle. The CDR3 is made up of 13 amino acids. The DNA for the CDR3 is TGTGCCAGCAGTTTAGTATGGGGGGATGGCTACACCTTC. Its protein is CASSLVWGDGYTF.

This clonotype has a count of ten or more. A junction end diverges from the germline sequence, so it may reflect a read error. The V call is TRBV5-1, the J call TRBJ2-7; 7 positions match TRBD1. This CDR3 contains 13 residues. Germline V CDR1 and CDR2: SGHRS, YFSETQ. CDR3 coding DNA: TGCGCCTGCAGAGGGGGCCTCATGGGCGAGCAGTACTTC. Protein product: CACRGGLMGEQYF.

The gene calls are TRBV13 and TRBJ1-2, with D hard to call. The CDR3 loop spans 12 amino acids. Trimming left V 4 bases short and J 4 bases short, with 7 bases between. CDR1 and CDR2 from the germline V gene are PRHDT and FYEKMQ (reference sequence). DNA for the CDR3: TGTGCCAGCAGCTCCCCCCTCTATGGCTACACCTTC. This gives the protein CASSSPLYGYTF.

The V call is TRBV4-1, the J call TRBJ2-7, with 11 bases aligning to TRBD2. The V segment lost 1 base and the J segment 1 base; nucleotides outside the gene matches: 3. The germline CDR1 and CDR2 sequences are MGHRA and YSYEKL. The CDR3 totals 16 residues. The CDR3 DNA sequence: TGCGCCAGCAGCCAAGTCGCTAGCGGGGGGTCCTACGAGCAGTACTTC. Its protein product is CASSQVASGGSYEQYF.

This clonotype was detected many times. The chain has TRBV2 and TRBJ1-6; no clear D gene. The germline V gene has CDR1 SNHLY and CDR2 FYNNEI. With 4 bases removed from V and 7 bases from J, the gap between germline ends came to 5 bases. This CDR3 has 12 residues. The CDR3 nucleotides are TGTGCCAGCAGTGCACAGAATTCACCCCTCCACTTT. Protein sequence: CASSAQNSPLHF.

The chain combines TRBV9 with TRBJ1-6; no firm D call. Germline CDR1 and CDR2: SGDLS and YYNGEE. V gave up 5 bases and J gave up 5 bases, with 11 bases separating them. This CDR3 is built from 14 residues. The CDR3 here is CASSRTVNNSPLHF. CDR3 in DNA: TGTGCCAGCAGTAGGACGGTGAATAATTCACCCCTCCACTTT.

The chain combines TRBV20-1 with TRBJ2-5, with 9 bases aligning to TRBD1. With V trimmed by 8 bases and J by 3 bases, 13 bases remained unmatched. The CDR3 runs to 15 residues. Per the germline V gene, CDR1 is DFQATT and CDR2 is SNEGSKA (reference sequence). The CDR3 DNA sequence: TGCAGTACCAAACTCCGGGGACAGGGAAAAGAGACCCAGTACTTC. It specifies CSTKLRGQGKETQYF.

This clonotype was detected a few times. This sequence joins TRBV4-1 and TRBJ2-7, with unresolved D. From germline, CDR1 is MGHRA and CDR2 YSYEKL. Trimming stripped 2 bases from V and 2 bases from J, with 16 bases between. The CDR3 extends over 16 amino acids. This CDR3 is CASSQPRAGETYEQYF. In DNA form, the CDR3 reads TGCGCCAGCAGCCAACCCCGGGCCGGCGAAACCTACGAGCAGTACTTC.

This clonotype was counted at least ten times. The chain recombines TRBV9 with TRBJ2-6; D perhaps matches TRBD1 (5 bases). The V end lost 3 bases, the J end lost 0 bases, and 7 bases lay between the germline ends. Germline-derived CDR1 and CDR2 are SGDLS and YYNGEE. The CDR3 contains 15 residues. The CDR3 DNA is TGTGCCAGCAGCGCGACAGTCTCTGGGGCCAACGTCCTGACTTTC. This sequence encodes CASSATVSGANVLTF.

The rearrangement links TRBV7-6 to TRBJ2-5; 9 nucleotides align to TRBD1. This CDR3 comprises 14 residues. The V and J ends lost 4 bases and 5 bases, in that order; junction bases with no gene match: 5. The V gene's germline CDR1 is SGHVS and CDR2 FNYEAQ. DNA of the CDR3: TGTGCCAGCAGCTCCGGGACAGGGCGGGAGACCCAGTACTTC. Encoded protein: CASSSGTGRETQYF.

This clonotype showed up many times. This sequence joins TRBV5-1 and TRBJ2-5; 8 positions match TRBD2. The CDR3 sequence is 16 residues long. V gave up 1 base and J gave up 0 bases; unmatched junction bases: 5. Germline V gene lookup returns CDR1 SGHRS and CDR2 YFSETQ. The CDR3 DNA reads TGCGCCAGCAGCTTGTCACGGGGGGGTTACCAAGAGACCCAGTACTTC. Protein product: CASSLSRGGYQETQYF.

This clonotype occurred many times. V gene TRBV2 combines with J gene TRBJ1-2, with D uncertain. The CDR3 is 12 amino acids. V gave up 1 base and J gave up 8 bases, with 8 bases separating them. The germline V gene encodes CDR1 SNHLY and CDR2 FYNNEI. The CDR3 DNA sequence: TGTGCCAGCAGTGAAGAAGGGAGCGGCTACACCTTC. This sequence encodes CASSEEGSGYTF.